Listed here are 21 T cell receptor beta chains from one sample, sequenced in a study of T-cell reconstitution after alpha-beta-depleted transplantation in children. Unique molecular identifiers featured in how the TCRbeta library was prepared. One entry per CDR3 protein results from TCRdb running MiXCR on the PCR reads. The sample consists of some 220,000 distinct CDR3 sequences, roughly a tenth of them appearing once. Sequenced here: PBMCs, sampled before TCRalphabeta/CD19-depleted stem cell transplant. These receptors were obtained from a child under two years old with acute myeloid leukemia, due to receive a stem cell transplant.

Concerning this clonotype: With a much larger clone just one base away, this may be a read error. The chain uses TRBV29-1 and TRBJ2-3; the D is unclear. Per germline, CDR1 SQVTM and CDR2 ANQGSEA. The CDR3 consists of 13 residues. V lost 5 bases and J 2 bases, leaving 11 bases between the germline ends. The CDR3: CSVLIRTTDTQYF. Written as DNA, the CDR3 is TGCAGCGTTTTAATCCGTACCACAGATACGCAGTATTTT.

This clonotype was recorded many times. The chain carries TRBV20-1 and TRBJ2-7, with D perhaps TRBD2 (6 bases). Looked up from germline, CDR1 is DFQATT and CDR2 is SNEGSKA (reference sequence). Trimming took 5 bases from V and 0 from J, leaving 14 bases between them. CDR3 length: 14 amino acids. CDR3: CSALQGLTSYEQYF. The DNA for the CDR3 is TGCAGTGCTCTGCAGGGACTGACCTCCTACGAGCAGTACTTC.

In this sample, this clonotype turned up many times. V is TRBV12-2 and J is TRBJ2-7; TRBD2 is taken as the D call from the table, unchecked against the DNA. TRBV12-2 has pseudogene status. CDR3 length equals 17 residues. The CDR3, as DNA: TGTGCAAGTCGCTTAGAACCACTCAAGCGGGAATGCTACGAGCAGTACTTC. It encodes CASRLEPLKRECYEQYF.

This clonotype was picked up many times. The chain employs TRBV12-3 or TRBV12-4 and TRBJ2-5; D call uncertain. The CDR3 sequence is 11 residues long. V shed 5 bases and J shed 6 bases, with 7 bases lying between them. CDR3 DNA sequence: TGTGCCAGCAGTATGGACCAGACCCAGTACTTC. Its translation: CASSMDQTQYF.

In DNA form, the CDR3 reads TGTGCCAGCAGCTTATACCTTCGGCCGTCGGGCTACGAGCAGTACTTC. As protein: CASSLYLRPSGYEQYF. This chain joins TRBV11-3 and TRBJ2-7; unclear D gene. The CDR3 spans 16 residues. The V end was cut by 2 bases, the J end by 3 bases, with 17 bases between. Germline CDR1 SGHNT, CDR2 YENEEA.

This clonotype showed up many times. The rearrangement joins TRBV4-2 to TRBJ2-1, with a tentative D call TRBD2 (6 bases). Germline V gene data show CDR1 as LGHNA and CDR2 as YNFKEQ. V lost 0 bases to trimming and J lost 6 bases, with 9 bases between them. This CDR3 has 14 amino acids. Written as DNA, the CDR3 is TGTGCCAGCAGCCAAGAAGGGACTCCCAATGAGCAGTTCTTC. Its protein product is CASSQEGTPNEQFF.

In regard to this clonotype: This may come from a read error, since a much larger clone is one base off. The chain combines TRBV14 with TRBJ2-1; maybe TRBD2 (5 bases). With 4 bases removed from V and 4 bases from J, the gap between germline ends came to 17 bases. The CDR3 has 16 residues. Germline V gene lookup returns CDR1 SGHDN and CDR2 FVKESK. Written as DNA, the CDR3 is TGTGCCAGCAGCCGTTTGGGGTCGGGGAGTTACAATGAGCAGTTCTTC. It yields the protein CASSRLGSGSYNEQFF.

This clonotype appeared many times. The V and J genes are TRBV20-1 and TRBJ2-2, with 7 bases lining up with TRBD2. Germline assignment: CDR1 DFQATT and CDR2 SNEGSKA (reference sequence). V lost 4 bases and J lost 7; bases outside the gene matches: 12. The CDR3 has 15 amino acids. The CDR3 loop is CSAKVGGSRIGELFF. CDR3 DNA: TGCAGTGCTAAGGTCGGCGGGAGCAGGATCGGGGAGCTGTTTTTT.

This clonotype has a count of ten or more. This chain uses TRBV6-5 with TRBJ1-2; D gene unclear. Trimming shortened V by 8 bases and J by 2 bases, and 12 bases separated the two germline ends. Germline-derived CDR1 and CDR2 are MNHEY and SVGAGI. The length of the CDR3 is 13 residues. CDR3 bases: TGTGCCAGCTCCGGCAATCTAAACTATGGCTACACCTTC. Amino acid sequence: CASSGNLNYGYTF.

This clonotype was seen many times. The chain is built from TRBV7-8 and TRBJ2-2; weak D call: TRBD1 (5 bases). Germline CDR1 is SGHVS and CDR2 is FQNEAQ. Trimming took 4 bases from V and 4 from J, leaving 10 bases between them. The CDR3 is 14 amino acids. The CDR3 bases are TGTGCCAGCAGCTATGACAGCGCCACCGGGGAGCTGTTTTTT. Translated: CASSYDSATGELFF.

This clonotype was counted ten times or more. The V call is TRBV12-3 or TRBV12-4, the J call TRBJ1-2; 7 bases are shared with TRBD1. CDR3 length: 14 amino acids. V was pared by 3 bases and J by 6 bases, with 7 bases of the junction left unmatched. CDR3 sequence (DNA): TGTGCCAGCAGTTTGCCGGGACAGAGAGATGGCTACACCTTC. Translation gives CASSLPGQRDGYTF.

V and J are TRBV7-9 and TRBJ2-2; 10 nucleotides agree with TRBD1. The CDR3 contains 16 residues. Germline CDR1 SEHNR, CDR2 FQNEAQ (reference sequence). V gave up 10 bases and J gave up 0 bases; unmatched junction bases: 8. In nucleotides, the CDR3 is TGTGCCATGAGCCAAGGGACAGGGGCGAACACCGGGGAGCTGTTTTTT. Translated, it gives CAMSQGTGANTGELFF.

This clonotype has ten or more counts. This rearrangement joins TRBV6-6 to TRBJ2-3; D might be TRBD1 (6 bases). This CDR3 spans 13 amino acids. Germline assignment: CDR1 MNHNY and CDR2 SVGAGI (reference sequence). The germline V and J ends were trimmed by 7 bases and 2 bases, with 10 bases remaining between them. The chain's CDR3 is CASNTGPTDTQYF. The CDR3 DNA is TGTGCCAGCAATACAGGGCCCACAGATACGCAGTATTTT.

This clonotype was seen at least ten times. J is TRBJ1-1 and V is TRBV7-9; D unclear. The CDR3 consists of 12 residues. V lost 5 bases, J lost 4 bases, and 8 bases lay in between. Germline V lookup: CDR1 SEHNR, CDR2 FQNEAQ (reference sequence). The CDR3 sequence is CASSPAGTEAFF. The CDR3 nucleotides read TGTGCCAGCAGCCCGGCGGGCACTGAAGCTTTCTTT. Using reference TRBV7-9 and TRBJ1-1 for the parts outside the CDR3, the full variable domain is DTGVSQNPRHKITKRGQNVTFRCDPISEHNRLYWYRQTLGQGPEFLTYFQNEAQLEKSRLLSDRFSAERPKGSFSTLEIQRTEQGDSAMYLCASSPAGTEAFFGQGTRLTVV.

The sample holds many counts of this clonotype. This chain joins TRBV20-1 and TRBJ1-5; 7 positions agree with TRBD1. The CDR3 loop spans 16 amino acids. Germline values: CDR1 DFQATT, CDR2 SNEGSKA (reference sequence). J lost 4 bases, V lost 7 bases, and 16 bases had no gene match. The CDR3 DNA reads TGCAGTGTCATTCGGACAGGCTCGGGGACAAATCAGCCCCAGCATTTT. This codes for CSVIRTGSGTNQPQHF.

In this sample, this clonotype turned up many times. The chain is built from TRBV29-1 and TRBJ2-7, with 8 bases fitting TRBD1. V lost 4 bases and J lost 4; bases outside the gene matches: 9. CDR1 SQVTM and CDR2 ANQGSEA come from the germline V gene. This CDR3 comprises 14 residues. CDR3 sequence reads: CSVAYGTGPYEQYF. The CDR3 bases are TGCAGCGTTGCCTATGGGACAGGACCTTACGAGCAGTACTTC.

As for this clonotype: The junction departs from the called germline gene at one end, perhaps through a read error. V gene TRBV7-3 combines with J gene TRBJ2-6; the D is unclear. Germline loops: CDR1 SGHTA, CDR2 FQGTGA. The CDR3 runs to 14 residues. For the CDR3, the DNA is TGTGCTAGCACAAGCAGGACTGGGGCCAACGTCCTGACTTTC. As protein: CASTSRTGANVLTF.

Ten or more counts support this clonotype. The J gene is TRBJ2-5, the V gene TRBV7-6; the D is unclear. Germline V CDR1 and CDR2: SGHVS, FNYEAQ. CDR3 length: 13 residues. The V gene lost 5 bases and the J gene lost 4 bases, with 11 bases spanning the gap. CDR3 coding DNA: TGTGCCAGCAGCCCTGGGCCCGCAGAGACCCAGTACTTC. Protein: CASSPGPAETQYF.

The V call is TRBV6-2 or TRBV6-3, the J call TRBJ2-5; no clear D. CDR1 and CDR2 from the germline V gene are MNHEY and SVGEGT. With 7 bases removed from V and 0 bases from J, the gap between germline ends came to 9 bases. This CDR3 is 13 amino acids long. CDR3 protein: CASNDANQETQYF. In nucleotides, the CDR3 is TGTGCCAGCAACGACGCCAACCAAGAGACCCAGTACTTC.

Concerning this clonotype itself: A much larger clone lies one base from this, so it may be a read error. The gene calls are TRBV27 and TRBJ1-6, with D perhaps TRBD1 (5 bases). The CDR3 has 15 amino acids. Trimming left V 3 bases short and J 10 bases short, with 16 bases between. Germline V gene sequence: CDR1 MNHEY, CDR2 SMNVEV (reference sequence). As DNA, the CDR3 is TGTGCCAGCAGTTTCGGGGGAGTACGAAAATCACCCCTCCACTTT. This encodes CASSFGGVRKSPLHF.

The sample holds one count of this clonotype. The chain links TRBV20-1 to TRBJ2-7; D might be TRBD2 (6 bases). The length of the CDR3 is 15 residues. Per the germline V gene, CDR1 is DFQATT and CDR2 is SNEGSKA (reference sequence). This CDR3 is CSWGGAPGRSYEQYF. CDR3 coding DNA: TGCAGCTGGGGCGGGGCTCCGGGCCGCTCCTACGAGCAGTACTTC.